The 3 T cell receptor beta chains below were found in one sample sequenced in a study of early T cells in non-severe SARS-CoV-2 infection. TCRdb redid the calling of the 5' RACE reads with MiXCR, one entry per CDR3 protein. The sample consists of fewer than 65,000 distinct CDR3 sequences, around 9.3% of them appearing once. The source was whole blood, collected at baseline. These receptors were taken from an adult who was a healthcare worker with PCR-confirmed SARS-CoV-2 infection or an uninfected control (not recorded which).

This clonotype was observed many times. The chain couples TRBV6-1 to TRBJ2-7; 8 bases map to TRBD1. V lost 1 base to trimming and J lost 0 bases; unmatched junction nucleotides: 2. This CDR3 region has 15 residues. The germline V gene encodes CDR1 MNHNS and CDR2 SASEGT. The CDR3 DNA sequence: TGTGCCAGCAGTGAAGAAGGGACAGGCTCCTACGAGCAGTACTTC. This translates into CASSEEGTGSYEQYF.

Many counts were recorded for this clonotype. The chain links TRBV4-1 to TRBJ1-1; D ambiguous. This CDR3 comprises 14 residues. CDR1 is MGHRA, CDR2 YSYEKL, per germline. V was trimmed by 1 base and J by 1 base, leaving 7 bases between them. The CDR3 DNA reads TGCGCCAGCAGCCAAGTGACGTCGAACACTGAAGCTTTCTTT. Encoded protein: CASSQVTSNTEAFF.

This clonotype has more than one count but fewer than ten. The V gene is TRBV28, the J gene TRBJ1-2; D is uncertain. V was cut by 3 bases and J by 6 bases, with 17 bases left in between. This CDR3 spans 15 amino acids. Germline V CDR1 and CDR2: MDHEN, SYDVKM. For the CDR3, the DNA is TGTGCCAGCAGTTTCCGAAACACCCTCCGGCATGGCTACACCTTC. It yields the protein CASSFRNTLRHGYTF.